The T cell receptor beta chain under discussion was sequenced for a study of human T cells and chemical hapten exposure (dated by TCRdb to the early 2020s). Describing the broader study: For sensitization, 2% DPC in acetone was applied to an approximately 2 cm by approximately 2 cm area of upper inner arm skin. Throughout the approximately 25-week study period, patients were also given weekly therapeutic DPC doses on the scalp. Patch testing was performed on the upper back with Finn chambers containing 0.01% DPC, and the patch tests were scored after 6 days according to International Contact Dermatitis Research Group standards. Alopecia areata with under or over 50% scalp involvement, alopecia totalis and alopecia universalis were represented in the patient cohort, which was mostly female. The libraries were sequenced as a pool, and the TCR yield per sample differed mostly because of small variations in library volumes within the pool. In alopecia patients, the study followed how the peripheral blood TCR repertoire changed in vivo over primary and secondary sensitization to diphenylcyclopropenone (DPC), a hapten. Blood samples were taken from patients before sensitization (week 0) and at 2, 6 and about 24 weeks after DPC sensitization. Twenty-nine alopecia patients gave blood for TCR sequencing at one to four time points (pre-sensitization, 2, 6 and 24 weeks). General conclusions and limits of the study: Repeated subsampling changed both the strength of the expansion versus patch-test correlation and the threshold at which the correlation became significant. Expanded TCRs formed significantly more large CDR3 similarity clusters than pre-sensitization or healthy control sets, consistent with antigen-driven responses. All patients had alopecia, a presumed autoimmune disease, so their immune response might differ from that of healthy individuals. A positive correlation was found between the number of PT1 expanded TCRs and patch test score, with significance reached at thresholds 8, 16 and 32 but not 4. DPC sensitization did not change the number of TCRs with a frequency above 1 in 1000, and there was no evidence of changes in global repertoire structure.

About this clonotype itself: Which antigen it targets is not known. No base qualities exist here, and no much larger clone lies one base off it.

The receptor library was made with RACE. Sequenced using a NextSeq 500. During library preparation, unique molecular identifiers were attached to individual cDNA molecules so that TCRs could be counted in a quantitative, reproducible way. From each blood RNA sample, both TCR alpha and TCR beta chains were sequenced. The source study handled its data this way. The median number of TCRs per sample was some 100,000, ranging from roughly 20,000 to 700,000. The Decombinator software suite was used to annotate the V, J and CDR3 of the TCR reads. For the PS versus PT1 abundance plots, all samples were subsampled to the same number of TCRs (28,000). Expanded TCRs were defined as absent before sensitization and observed at least eight times at the 2-week time point. The public reads were reprocessed in TCRdb via fastp at Q25 and MiXCR, keeping in-frame beta chains. Each entry merges the rows of one CDR3 protein and shows their most common DNA and genes. TCRdb's processing, not the study's, gives the V and J calls here. The sample yields 90,000 to 140,000 distinct CDR3 sequences; less than 40% were counted once. The top ten hold around 2.8% of the sample.

The sample's time point label, decoded: patch test 3, about 24 weeks after DPC sensitization. According to the study, the label for this sample's treatment or condition signals: therapeutic diphenylcyclopropenone sensitization with weekly scalp DPC. Blood at each patch-test visit was drawn before the patch test was applied. To be eligible, patients had to be aged 18 to 70, diagnosed with alopecia and judged suitable for DPC therapy, while pregnant patients were excluded. Unfractionated whole blood was collected in Tempus Blood RNA tubes, and total RNA was extracted from that blood. The receptor comes from a man between 40 and 49 years old with alopecia areata. Some clones in this sample may be carry-over from other donors' samples. The sequencing here drew on whole blood, taken in connection with sensitization to the hapten diphenylcyclopropenone (DPC).

The nucleotide sequence is given as TGTGCCAGCAGCTCACAGGGGAGGACTGAAGCTTTCTTT. It translates to CASSSQGRTEAFF. The rearranged chain carries TRBV7-2 and TRBJ1-1, and 7 junction bases match TRBD1. V lost 4 bases and J lost 5 bases, and the count of bases not matched to a germline gene is 4. Taken from cysteine to phenylalanine, the CDR3 has 13 residues. Just CDR3 DNA is preserved here, 39 bases in frame from base 1. Reading the germline V gene gives CDR1 SGHTA and CDR2 FQGNSA.